Following are 17 T cell receptor beta chains from one sample sequenced in a study of CD8 T cells in ankylosing spondylitis. The study, taken as a whole, reports: Ankylosing spondylitis blood appeared to be characterized by a TCR beta motif of eight or nine highly homologous variants.

The antigens of these receptors remain unknown. TCRdb itself ran the 5' RACE reads through MiXCR, one entry per CDR3 protein. The sample carries hundreds of thousands of distinct CDR3 sequences, about 12% recorded once. Sequenced: blood, either unsorted or a sorted T cell fraction (not recorded which). Receptors were obtained from a male donor with ankylosing spondylitis.

This clonotype turned up a few times. This chain connects TRBV28 to TRBJ1-2, with D perhaps TRBD1 (5 bases). The CDR3 length is 14 residues. Trimming left V 5 bases short and J 5 bases short, with 15 bases between. Germline values: CDR1 MDHEN, CDR2 SYDVKM. The chain's CDR3 is CASSLVGGVYGYTF. In DNA form, the CDR3 reads TGTGCCAGCAGTCTGGTGGGGGGGGTATATGGCTACACCTTC.

The V call is TRBV6-2 or TRBV6-3, the J call TRBJ1-5, with unresolved D. Per the germline V gene, CDR1 is MNHEY and CDR2 is SVGEGT. CDR3 size: 15 residues. V was pared by 0 bases and J by 10 bases, with 16 bases between. This CDR3 is CASSYSNRFFRPQHF. The CDR3 DNA reads as TGTGCCAGCAGTTACTCGAATAGGTTTTTTCGCCCCCAGCATTTT.

The table lists this clonotype with a few counts. DNA of the CDR3: TGCAGTGCTCTTTTAACAGGACCTGAAGCTTTCTTT. Residues: CSALLTGPEAFF. The chain has TRBV20-1 and TRBJ1-1; TRBD1 is a possible D gene (5 bases). This CDR3 comprises 12 residues. Germline loops: CDR1 DFQATT, CDR2 SNEGSKA (reference sequence). The V end was cut by 5 bases, the J end by 6 bases, with 13 bases between.

The chain employs TRBV20-1 and TRBJ2-7, with a weak D call TRBD1 (5 bases). Germline V CDR1 and CDR2: DFQATT, SNEGSKA (reference sequence). The CDR3 has 13 amino acids. The V end was cut by 3 bases, the J end by 6 bases, with 15 bases between. CDR3 region: CSASPGNGGEQYF. In DNA, the CDR3 is TGCAGTGCTAGCCCAGGGAACGGTGGCGAGCAGTACTTC.

This clonotype was detected a few times. The chain employs TRBV5-4 and TRBJ1-2, with 10 bases that match TRBD1. The CDR3 spans 17 residues. Germline CDR1 reads SGHNT; CDR2 reads YYREEE (reference sequence). V dropped 1 base and J dropped 7; count of bases not matched to a gene: 13. This chain's CDR3 is CASSLWKGTGDLIGYTF. Written as DNA, the CDR3 is TGTGCCAGCAGCTTGTGGAAGGGGACAGGGGATCTCATTGGCTACACCTTC.

This clonotype has a count of ten or more. The chain couples TRBV20-1 to TRBJ2-5, with a tentative D call TRBD2 (6 bases). Looked up from germline, CDR1 is DFQATT and CDR2 is SNEGSKA (reference sequence). The CDR3 has 12 amino acids. V was shortened by 6 bases and J by 5 bases, with 13 bases between the two germline ends. CDR3 sequence (DNA): TGCAGTGCCCGGAGGGGCGTGGAGACCCAGTACTTC. Translation gives CSARRGVETQYF.

This clonotype was detected ten times or more. The chain carries TRBV29-1 and TRBJ2-1, with 9 bases lining up with TRBD1. Per the germline V gene, CDR1 is SQVTM and CDR2 is ANQGSEA. J was trimmed by 10 bases and V by 4 bases; bases with no gene match: 2. This CDR3 is built from 11 residues. As DNA, the CDR3 is TGCAGCGTTGGTGGACAGGGGGAGCAGTTCTTC. This translates into CSVGGQGEQFF.

This clonotype was picked up a small number of times. V usage is TRBV9 and J usage is TRBJ2-1, with 8 bases that match TRBD2. Trimming removed 4 bases from V and 5 bases from J; junction bases left unmatched: 11. Per the germline V gene, CDR1 is SGDLS and CDR2 is YYNGEE. CDR3 length: 16 amino acids. The CDR3 sequence: CASSLPGGGQDNEQFF. The CDR3 DNA reads TGTGCCAGCAGCCTCCCTGGCGGGGGGCAGGACAATGAGCAGTTCTTC.

This clonotype was counted between two and nine times. The gene calls are TRBV5-1 and TRBJ2-1, with 7 bases aligning to TRBD2. The CDR3 covers 18 residues. The V gene's germline CDR1 is SGHRS and CDR2 YFSETQ. Unmatched junction bases numbered 14, after V lost 0 bases and J lost 5 bases. The CDR3 region is CASSLAPLGSGSDNEQFF. The CDR3 region has the DNA TGCGCCAGCAGCTTGGCCCCTTTAGGTAGCGGGTCCGACAATGAGCAGTTCTTC.

The gene calls are TRBV4-1 and TRBJ2-7; 11 bases align to TRBD1. The CDR3 is 16 residues long. The trim removed 0 bases at V and 4 bases at J, leaving 5 bases unmatched. Germline V gene lookup returns CDR1 MGHRA and CDR2 YSYEKL. The CDR3 is CASSQDIGDRGYEQYF. CDR3 nucleotide sequence: TGCGCCAGCAGCCAAGATATTGGGGACAGGGGGTACGAGCAGTACTTC.

The DNA of the CDR3 is TGTGCCAGCAGCGACCAGGGGGGTACTGAAGCTTTCTTT. This sequence encodes CASSDQGGTEAFF. This rearrangement joins TRBV7-2 to TRBJ1-1; 7 positions match TRBD1. Germline V gene sequence: CDR1 SGHTA, CDR2 FQGNSA. The CDR3 has 13 residues. V shed 5 bases and J 5 bases; nucleotides not matched to a gene: 5.

The J gene is TRBJ1-6, the V gene TRBV4-3; D not resolved. Germline lookup yields CDR1 LGHNA and CDR2 YSLEER. The CDR3 totals 13 residues. Trimming left V 4 bases short and J 10 bases short, with 11 bases between. DNA of the CDR3: TGCGCCAGCAGCCGAGGGAAGAGGTCACCCCTCCACTTT. Its protein is CASSRGKRSPLHF.

The chain recombines TRBV6-2 or TRBV6-3 with TRBJ2-7; 8 positions agree with TRBD2. J gave up 4 bases and V 6 bases, and 5 bases lay outside the gene matches. In germline, CDR1 is MNHEY, CDR2 SVGEGT. This CDR3 has 13 residues. CDR3 protein: CASRDSGDYEQYF. In DNA form, the CDR3 reads TGTGCCAGCAGGGATAGCGGGGATTACGAGCAGTACTTC.

The chain uses TRBV5-1 and TRBJ1-1, with TRBD1 matching 10 bases. Trimming cost V 3 bases and J 3 bases; bases outside gene matches: 11. Germline assignment: CDR1 SGHRS and CDR2 YFSETQ. The length of the CDR3 is 17 residues. The CDR3 here is CASSYLGGTGDDTEAFF. DNA of the CDR3: TGCGCCAGCAGCTACCTGGGAGGGACAGGGGATGACACTGAAGCTTTCTTT.

The chain has TRBV10-1 and TRBJ1-6; D is unclear. The CDR3 consists of 13 residues. V dropped 3 bases and J dropped 6 bases, with 6 bases sitting between them. Germline V gene sequence: CDR1 WNHNN, CDR2 SYGVQD (reference sequence). The DNA of the CDR3 is TGCGCCAGCAGTGAAACAGTTAATTCACCCCTCCACTTT. It specifies CASSETVNSPLHF.

This clonotype was seen only once. The chain recombines TRBV20-1 with TRBJ2-1; 9 bases match TRBD2. Trimming cost V 3 bases and J 4 bases; bases outside gene matches: 10. This CDR3 is built from 16 residues. Looked up from germline, CDR1 is DFQATT and CDR2 is SNEGSKA (reference sequence). The CDR3 sequence: CSARTHRRGGYNEQFF. The CDR3 region has the DNA TGCAGTGCTAGGACACATCGGCGGGGGGGTTACAATGAGCAGTTCTTC.

The table lists this clonotype with a few counts. The chain carries TRBV4-2 and TRBJ2-2, with D maybe TRBD1 (5 bases). This CDR3 comprises 15 residues. Trimming cost V 0 bases and J 5 bases, with 10 bases left between them. The germline gives CDR1 LGHNA, CDR2 YNFKEQ. CDR3 bases: TGTGCCAGCAGCCAAGATTCAGGGTATACCGGGGAGCTGTTTTTT. It encodes CASSQDSGYTGELFF.